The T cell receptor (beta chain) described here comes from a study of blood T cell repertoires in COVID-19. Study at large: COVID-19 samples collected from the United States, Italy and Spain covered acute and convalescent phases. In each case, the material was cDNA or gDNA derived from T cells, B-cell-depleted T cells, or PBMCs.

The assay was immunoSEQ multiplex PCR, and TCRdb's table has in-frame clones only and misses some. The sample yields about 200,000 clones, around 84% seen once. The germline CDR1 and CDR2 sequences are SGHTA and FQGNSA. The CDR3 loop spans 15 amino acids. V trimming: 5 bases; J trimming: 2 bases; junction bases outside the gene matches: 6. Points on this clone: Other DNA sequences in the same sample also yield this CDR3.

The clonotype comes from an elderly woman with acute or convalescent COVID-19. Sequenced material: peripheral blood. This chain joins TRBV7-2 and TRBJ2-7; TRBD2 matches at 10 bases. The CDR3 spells CASSPGLAEAYEQYF. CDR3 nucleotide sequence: TGTGCCAGCAGCCCCGGACTAGCGGAAGCCTACGAGCAGTACTTC.